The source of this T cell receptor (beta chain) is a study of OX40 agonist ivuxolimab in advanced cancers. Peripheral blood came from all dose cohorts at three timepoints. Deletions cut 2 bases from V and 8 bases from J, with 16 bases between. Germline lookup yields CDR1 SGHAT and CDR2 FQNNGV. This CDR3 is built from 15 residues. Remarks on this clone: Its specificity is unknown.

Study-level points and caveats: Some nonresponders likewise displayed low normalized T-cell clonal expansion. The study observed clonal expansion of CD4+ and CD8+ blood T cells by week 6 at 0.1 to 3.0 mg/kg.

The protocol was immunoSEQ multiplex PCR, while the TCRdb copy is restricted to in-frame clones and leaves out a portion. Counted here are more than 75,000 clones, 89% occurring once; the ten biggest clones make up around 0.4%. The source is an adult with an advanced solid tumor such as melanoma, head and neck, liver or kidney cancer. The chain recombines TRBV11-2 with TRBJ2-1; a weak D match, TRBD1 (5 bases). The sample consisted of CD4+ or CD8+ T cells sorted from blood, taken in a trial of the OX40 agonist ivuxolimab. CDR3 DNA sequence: TGTGCCAGCAGCTTAAGTCAGACAGTGATTCATGAGCAGTTCTTC. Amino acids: CASSLSQTVIHEQFF.